This T cell receptor (beta chain) comes out of a study of CD8 T cells in ankylosing spondylitis (dated by TCRdb to about 2017). Background on the whole study: T cell receptor beta repertoires were profiled in healthy donors and ankylosing spondylitis patients so that disease-linked TCR variants could be found. The whole study cohort included over a hundred healthy donors and around 24 ankylosing spondylitis patients. Peripheral blood was sampled, and synovial fluid was also collected from ankylosing spondylitis patients.

The sequencer listed for this sample is Illumina HiSeq 2500. Quantitative 5'-RACE with molecular barcodes was the method used to prepare the TCR beta libraries. The published analysis was carried out like this. To identify disease-linked TCR variants, a new computational method was used, one built on a probabilistic model of VDJ rearrangement. In-frame beta chains were kept once TCRdb had trimmed the public reads at Q25 with fastp and called clones with MiXCR. Entries that share a CDR3 protein sequence are merged under the most common genes and DNA. TCRdb, not the original authors, processed these V and J calls. This sample has fewer than 180,000 distinct CDR3 sequences in its table, and approximately 48% of those were observed once. The ten largest clones represent 13% to 15% of the sample. In regard to this clonotype: No antigen is known for it. No per-base quality is available; no much larger clone lies one base away.

For each ankylosing spondylitis patient, the synovial fluid sample was matched to a blood sample from that same patient. CDR1 and CDR2 (MGHRA, YSYEKL) derive from the germline V gene. Inclusive of the bounding cysteine and phenylalanine, the CDR3 is 16 residues long. Only the CDR3 DNA is retained, 48 bases long and in frame from the first base. V gives up 1 base and J gives up 2 bases, and the segment between their germline ends measures 9 bases. Overall study results and their limits: Some of the motif variants had been reported before in the synovial fluid and blood of reactive arthritis patients, a finding that suggests common disease-initiation mechanisms. A CD8+ phenotype was shown by the disease-linked clones, which were found at relatively low frequencies in peripheral blood. Significant enrichment of the disease-linked clones was reported in matched synovial fluid samples from ankylosing spondylitis patients. A TCR beta motif of several highly homologous amino acid variants appeared characteristic of blood from ankylosing spondylitis patients.

Sample: synovial fluid, either unsorted or a sorted T cell fraction (not recorded which). The chain couples TRBV4-1 to TRBJ1-6, with an unclear D gene assignment. This sequence was found in a male donor with ankylosing spondylitis. The CDR3 reads CASSQAAAAYNSPLHF. In nucleotide form, the sequence is TGCGCCAGCAGCCAAGCTGCAGCCGCCTATAATTCACCCCTCCACTTT.